Listed below are T cell receptor beta chains from one sample, sequenced in a study of T-cell reconstitution after alpha-beta-depleted transplantation in children. One entry per CDR3 protein, called by TCRdb with MiXCR from the PCR reads. The sample holds about 310,000 distinct CDR3 sequences, more than 20% seen once. The source was PBMCs, mostly from graft donor cells, collected 180 days after TCRalphabeta/CD19-depleted stem cell transplant. These receptors all stem from a male patient younger than 18 who had a stem cell transplant for acute lymphoblastic leukemia, so the T cells may come from the graft donor. Both conserved end residues are part of each CDR3. Fields, in order: clone size, J gene, D gene, V gene, CDR3 protein, CDR3 DNA. D genes are given only for firm matches. The size field is filled for only some rows; it gives once, few, many or a size class.

size: .
J: TRBJ2-3
D: TRBD1
V: TRBV5-1
CDR3: CASSRGQAGFTDTQYF
DNA: TGCGCCAGCAGCCGGGGACAGGCCGGATTCACAGATACGCAGTATTTT

size: .
J: TRBJ1-1
D: .
V: TRBV20-1
CDR3: CSARVGFEMTEAFF
DNA: TGCAGTGCTAGGGTCGGGTTCGAGATGACTGAAGCTTTCTTT

size: .
J: TRBJ2-5
D: .
V: TRBV4-1
CDR3: CASSHPIGRGVETQYF
DNA: TGCGCCAGCAGCCACCCTATCGGTAGGGGGGTTGAGACCCAGTACTTC

size: .
J: TRBJ2-1
D: TRBD1
V: TRBV7-9
CDR3: CASSLDRAQFF
DNA: TGTGCCAGCAGCCTGGACAGGGCGCAGTTCTTC

size: few
J: TRBJ2-5
D: .
V: TRBV7-9
CDR3: CASSLRVGLARGETQYF
DNA: TGTGCCAGCAGCTTAAGGGTCGGTCTAGCGCGTGGGGAGACCCAGTACTTC

size: few
J: TRBJ1-2
D: TRBD1
V: TRBV2
CDR3: CASSEARGNYGYTF
DNA: TGTGCCAGCAGTGAGGCCAGGGGGAACTATGGCTACACCTTC

size: .
J: TRBJ2-3
D: TRBD1
V: TRBV24-1
CDR3: CATSDLRNRGTTDTQYF
DNA: TGTGCCACCAGTGACCTCCGGAACAGGGGTACCACAGATACGCAGTATTTT

size: .
J: TRBJ2-1
D: TRBD1
V: TRBV29-1
CDR3: CSARDSAYNEQFF
DNA: TGCAGCGCTCGGGACAGTGCCTACAATGAGCAGTTCTTC

size: .
J: TRBJ2-7
D: TRBD1
V: TRBV11-1
CDR3: CASSLEAGGRRGYYEQYF
DNA: TGTGCCAGCAGCTTAGAAGCAGGGGGCCGACGCGGATACTACGAGCAGTACTTC

size: .
J: TRBJ1-1
D: TRBD1
V: TRBV5-1
CDR3: CASSLSRDRGRETEAFF
DNA: TGCGCCAGCAGCTTAAGTCGTGACAGGGGGCGGGAGACTGAAGCTTTCTTT

size: few
J: TRBJ1-1
D: .
V: TRBV20-1
CDR3: CSAPTTHRLEAFF
DNA: TGCAGTGCTCCTACCACCCATAGACTTGAAGCTTTCTTT

size: .
J: TRBJ2-3
D: TRBD1
V: TRBV10-3
CDR3: CTIKGGDRGTDTQYF
DNA: TGTACCATCAAGGGGGGGGACAGGGGCACAGATACGCAGTATTTT

size: few
J: TRBJ2-5
D: TRBD1
V: TRBV24-1
CDR3: CATSDPGTGQETQYF
DNA: TGTGCCACCAGTGACCCTGGGACAGGCCAAGAGACCCAGTACTTC

size: many
J: TRBJ2-7
D: TRBD1
V: TRBV5-1
CDR3: CASSLWTGDYEQYF
DNA: TGCGCCAGCAGCTTGTGGACAGGAGACTACGAGCAGTACTTC

size: .
J: TRBJ2-7
D: TRBD2
V: TRBV4-1
CDR3: CASSHGTSGSYEQYF
DNA: TGCGCCAGCAGCCATGGGACTAGCGGCTCCTACGAGCAGTACTTC